This is a list of T cell receptor beta chains from one sample in a study of control samples from healthy donors and cancer patients. The protocol was immunoSEQ multiplex PCR, while the TCRdb copy is restricted to in-frame clones and leaves out a portion. The data hold some 150,000 clones, with roughly 94% observed a single time. The sequencing sample was made of PBMCs. The receptors come from a man in his 60s with colorectal cancer. The CDR3 runs from the conserved cysteine through the conserved F or W. D genes are given only for firm matches. Not every row has a clone size; where given, it reads once, few, many or a size class.

j_call	v_call	d_call	clone_size	cdr3_aa	cdr3_nt
TRBJ2-3	TRBV20-1	-	-	CSAPISDTQYF	TGCAGTGCCCCGATCTCAGATACGCAGTATTTT
TRBJ2-1	TRBV11-1	TRBD2	-	CASTRTGTSLYNEQFF	TGTGCCAGCACCCGGACCGGGACTAGCCTATACAATGAGCAGTTCTTC
TRBJ1-2	TRBV7-2	TRBD1	few	CASSPRPGTGGVGYTF	TGTGCCAGCAGCCCCCGTCCCGGGACAGGGGGTGTGGGCTACACCTTC
TRBJ2-1	TRBV28	TRBD1	-	CASSSNPGQGFTNEQFF	TGTGCCAGCAGTTCTAACCCGGGACAGGGTTTTACGAATGAGCAGTTCTTC
TRBJ2-5	TRBV7-2	TRBD2	few	CASSRLAGGSETQYF	TGTGCCAGCAGTCGACTAGCGGGGGGGTCGGAGACCCAGTACTTC
TRBJ1-1	TRBV27	-	-	CASIDTRGRTEAFF	TGTGCCAGCATTGATACAAGGGGCCGGACTGAAGCTTTCTTT
TRBJ1-5	TRBV19	-	-	CASRQPGNQPQHF	TGTGCCAGTAGACAGCCGGGCAATCAGCCCCAGCATTTT
TRBJ1-2	TRBV6-5	-	-	CASSLTTNYGYTF	TGTGCCAGCAGTTTGACAACTAACTATGGCTACACCTTC
TRBJ1-1	TRBV27	-	-	CASSPWGSVETEAFF	TGTGCCAGCAGTCCCTGGGGGTCGGTAGAAACTGAAGCTTTCTTT
TRBJ2-3	TRBV29-1	-	-	CSVRTAGLADTQYF	TGCAGCGTCCGGACCGCCGGGCTCGCAGATACGCAGTATTTT
TRBJ1-6	TRBV6-5	-	-	CASSSPVQGSNSPLHF	TGTGCCAGCAGTTCCCCCGTACAGGGAAGTAATTCACCCCTCCACTTT
TRBJ1-1	TRBV3-1/TRBV3-2	TRBD1	-	CASSPRGQGEGTEAFF	TGTGCCAGCAGCCCTCGCGGACAGGGAGAGGGAACTGAAGCTTTCTTT
TRBJ2-1	TRBV4-2	TRBD2	-	CASSQDRSGGPYNEQFF	TGTGCCAGCAGCCAAGATCGAAGCGGGGGACCGTACAATGAGCAGTTCTTC
TRBJ1-2	TRBV4-1	TRBD1	-	CASSPTPTGAVDYGYTF	TGCGCCAGCAGCCCCACTCCGACAGGGGCGGTGGACTATGGCTACACCTTC
TRBJ2-4	TRBV5-1	TRBD1	once	CASSSGQGTNIQYF	TGCGCCAGCAGCTCGGGACAGGGGACAAACATTCAGTACTTC
TRBJ1-6	TRBV4-2	-	-	CASSQGGSSYNSPLHF	TGTGCCAGCAGCCAAGGGGGGAGCTCCTATAATTCACCCCTCCACTTT
TRBJ1-1	TRBV19	TRBD1	-	CASSISSPGQGGTEAFF	TGTGCCAGTAGTATATCATCCCCGGGACAGGGTGGAACTGAAGCTTTCTTT
TRBJ1-5	TRBV15	-	once	CATSRDRSRSNQPQHF	TGTGCCACCAGCAGAGATCGGAGTCGGAGCAATCAGCCCCAGCATTTT
TRBJ2-7	TRBV24-1	-	-	CATSPQGSPYEQYF	TGTGCCACCAGCCCACAGGGTAGTCCCTACGAGCAGTACTTC
TRBJ2-7	TRBV5-1	-	-	CASSSGPSYEQYF	TGCGCCAGCAGCTCGGGCCCTTCCTACGAGCAGTACTTC
TRBJ1-5	TRBV4-3	-	-	CASSQDRGAIQPQHF	TGCGCCAGCAGCCAAGACCGGGGGGCGATTCAGCCCCAGCATTTT
TRBJ1-1	TRBV3-1/TRBV3-2	-	-	CASSPRVNTEAFF	TGTGCCAGCAGCCCCAGGGTGAACACTGAAGCTTTCTTT
TRBJ1-4	TRBV5-1	-	-	CASSLGYTATNEKLFF	TGCGCCAGCAGCTTAGGTTACACAGCAACTAATGAAAAACTGTTTTTT
TRBJ2-2	TRBV18	TRBD1	-	CASSPQTGGETANTGELFF	TGTGCCAGCTCACCGCAGACAGGGGGGGAAACAGCGAACACCGGGGAGCTGTTTTTT
TRBJ2-5	TRBV19	TRBD2	-	CASSILAGGQETQYF	TGTGCCAGTAGTATCCTAGCGGGGGGCCAAGAGACCCAGTACTTC
TRBJ1-2	TRBV14	-	-	CASSPSRDYGYTF	TGTGCCAGCAGCCCAAGTAGGGACTATGGCTACACCTTC
TRBJ2-5	TRBV5-8	-	few	CASNKDSQETQYF	TGTGCCAGCAATAAAGACAGTCAAGAGACCCAGTACTTC